The 32 T cell receptor beta chains below were found in one sample sequenced in a study of OX40 agonist ivuxolimab in advanced cancers. Some clones are missing from TCRdb's copy, which holds only in-frame ones; the method was immunoSEQ multiplex PCR. In the table there are fewer than 70,000 clones, approximately 80% of which are singletons. The material was CD4+ or CD8+ T cells sorted from blood, obtained in a trial of the OX40 agonist ivuxolimab. The receptor set was obtained from an adult with an advanced solid tumor such as melanoma, head and neck, liver or kidney cancer.

V usage is TRBV25-1 and J usage is TRBJ2-5; 8 nucleotides agree with TRBD1. Germline CDR1 is MGHDK and CDR2 is SYGVNS. V lost 1 base to trimming and J lost 4 bases; unmatched junction nucleotides: 8. CDR3 length: 16 residues. For the CDR3, the DNA is TGTGCCAGCAGTGAATGGGGCAGGGGGCCGGGAGAGACCCAGTACTTC. Its protein is CASSEWGRGPGETQYF.

This chain connects TRBV28 to TRBJ2-3; no firm D call. There are 12 residues in the CDR3. Germline lookup yields CDR1 MDHEN and CDR2 SYDVKM. V dropped 7 bases and J dropped 9 bases, with 14 bases sitting between them. CDR3 nucleotide sequence: TGTGCCAGCACCCGCGAGGTGGGCACGCAGTATTTT. Protein sequence: CASTREVGTQYF.

The J gene is TRBJ2-2, the V gene TRBV19; 8 nucleotides match TRBD1. CDR1 and CDR2 (germline): LNHDA, SQIVND (reference sequence). V gave up 7 bases and J gave up 7 bases; unmatched junction bases: 8. The CDR3 loop spans 14 amino acids. CDR3 amino acids: CASTTQGVGGELFF. CDR3 nucleotide sequence: TGTGCCAGTACCACACAGGGGGTCGGCGGGGAGCTGTTTTTT. The whole variable domain, remainder taken from reference TRBV19 and TRBJ2-2, is DGGITQSPKYLFRKEGQNVTLSCEQNLNHDAMYWYRQDPGQGLRLIYYSQIVNDFQKGDIAEGYSVSREKKESFPLTVTSAQKNPTAFYLCASTTQGVGGELFFGEGSRLTVL.

The chain links TRBV19 to TRBJ2-1; weak D call: TRBD2 (5 bases). The CDR3 covers 11 residues. Germline V gene lookup returns CDR1 LNHDA and CDR2 SQIVND (reference sequence). Trimming cost V 3 bases and J 15 bases, with 12 bases left between them. The CDR3 loop reads CASSMDIGVFF. The CDR3 nucleotides read TGTGCCAGTAGTATGGATATCGGGGTGTTCTTC.

The CDR3 DNA reads TGCGCCAGCAGTATGGGGGGAGGAACCTACAATGAGCAGTTCTTC. Translation gives CASSMGGGTYNEQFF. The chain uses TRBV4-1 and TRBJ2-1; perhaps TRBD2 as D (6 bases). The CDR3 length is 15 residues. Germline CDR1 reads MGHRA; CDR2 reads YSYEKL. V was pared by 6 bases and J by 2 bases, with 14 bases between.

The V gene is TRBV15, the J gene TRBJ2-1; D is undetermined. The CDR3 is 15 residues long. CDR1 and CDR2 (germline): LNHNV, YYDKDF (reference sequence). Trimming left V 3 bases short and J 5 bases short, with 14 bases between. The CDR3 DNA follows: TGTGCCACCAGCAGTAGGGTTGTGGGGAACAATGAGCAGTTCTTC. Translation gives CATSSRVVGNNEQFF.

The V call is TRBV11-2, the J call TRBJ1-2, with D tentatively TRBD1 (5 bases). The V end was cut by 3 bases, the J end by 7 bases, with 15 bases between. The CDR3 runs to 14 residues. Germline CDR1 is SGHAT and CDR2 is FQNNGV. The CDR3 DNA is TGTGCCAGCAGCTTTAATGGGGGGACTCGTGGCTACACCTTC. Amino acid sequence: CASSFNGGTRGYTF. Together with reference TRBV11-2 and TRBJ1-2, the CDR3 gives the full variable domain: EAGVAQSPRYKIIEKRQSVAFWCNPISGHATLYWYQQILGQGPKLLIQFQNNGVVDDSQLPKDRFSAERLKGVDSTLKIQPAKLEDSAVYLCASSFNGGTRGYTFGSGTRLTVV.

The genes are TRBV5-6 and TRBJ2-7; TRBD2 is a possible D gene (6 bases). Germline-derived CDR1 and CDR2 are SGHDT and YYEEEE. V lost 4 bases to trimming and J lost 4 bases, with 12 bases between them. The length of the CDR3 is 13 residues. The CDR3 sequence: CASSGGLLYEQYF. CDR3 nucleotides: TGTGCCAGCAGCGGGGGACTCCTATACGAGCAGTACTTC.

The chain joins TRBV7-8 to TRBJ2-5, with D possibly matching TRBD2 (5 bases). This CDR3 has 14 residues. The germline V gene encodes CDR1 SGHVS and CDR2 FQNEAQ. The V and J ends lost 4 bases and 5 bases respectively, with 14 bases between them. The CDR3 nucleotides are TGTGCCAGCAGCTCCCGTGGAGGAGTGGAGACCCAGTACTTC. Amino acids: CASSSRGGVETQYF. Full variable domain (outside the CDR3, taken from reference TRBV7-8 and TRBJ2-5): GAGVSQSPRYKVAKRGQDVALRCDPISGHVSLFWYQQALGQGPEFLTYFQNEAQLDKSGLPSDRFFAERPEGSVSTLKIQRTQQEDSAVYLCASSSRGGVETQYFGPGTRLLVL.

This chain uses TRBV11-2 with TRBJ2-7; 9 bases are a match to TRBD1. The junction had 5 bases not matched to a gene; V was cut back by 5 bases and J by 6 bases. Germline CDR1 SGHAT, CDR2 FQNNGV. The CDR3 extends over 13 amino acids. CDR3 sequence reads: CASSRDRVSEQYF. The CDR3 region has the DNA TGTGCCAGCAGCCGGGACAGGGTTAGCGAGCAGTACTTC.

This chain links TRBV9 with TRBJ2-7; 12 bases line up with TRBD1. Germline lookup yields CDR1 SGDLS and CDR2 YYNGEE. The CDR3 covers 15 residues. After removal of 4 bases from V and 4 bases from J, the junction contained 6 bases not matched to a gene. The CDR3 nucleotides are TGTGCCAGCAGCACCGGGACAGGGGGCTTGTACGAGCAGTACTTC. As protein: CASSTGTGGLYEQYF.

CDR3: CASSLLGQTYYEQYF. The CDR3 nucleotides are TGTGCCAGCAGCTTATTAGGACAGACATACTACGAGCAGTACTTC. The rearrangement joins TRBV11-1 to TRBJ2-5; a possible D gene is TRBD1 (6 bases). The J call is doubtful: the DNA matches TRBJ2-7 better. The germline V gene has CDR1 SGHAT and CDR2 FQDESV (reference sequence). There are 15 residues in the CDR3.

V and J are TRBV28 and TRBJ2-5; 7 nucleotides align to TRBD2. Germline V gene data show CDR1 as MDHEN and CDR2 as SYDVKM. V dropped 8 bases and J dropped 5; count of bases not matched to a gene: 17. The CDR3 sequence is 16 residues long. The CDR3 loop is CASRPFIERGRETQYF. The CDR3 DNA follows: TGTGCCAGCCGACCCTTTATCGAGCGGGGAAGGGAGACCCAGTACTTC.

Details on this clone: Other nucleotide sequences in the sample specify the same CDR3. This sequence joins TRBV29-1 and TRBJ1-1; D is possibly TRBD1 (5 bases). The CDR3 spans 13 residues. CDR1 and CDR2 from the germline V gene are SQVTM and ANQGSEA. V lost 4 bases, J lost 0 bases, and 9 bases lay in between. The CDR3 sequence: CSVAGRLNTEAFF. For the CDR3, the DNA is TGCAGCGTTGCGGGACGGTTGAACACTGAAGCTTTCTTT.

The chain is built from TRBV29-1 and TRBJ1-2; 7 bases line up with TRBD1. Trimming at V came to 6 bases and at J to 10 bases, leaving 8 bases not matched to a gene. Germline V gene lookup returns CDR1 SQVTM and CDR2 ANQGSEA. The CDR3 is 11 residues long. CDR3 in amino acids: CSVGFDRDYTF. The CDR3 region has the DNA TGCAGCGTAGGCTTTGACAGGGACTACACCTTC. The whole variable domain, remainder taken from reference TRBV29-1 and TRBJ1-2, is SAVISQKPSRDICQRGTSLTIQCQVDSQVTMMFWYRQQPGQSLTLIATANQGSEATYESGFVIDKFPISRPNLTFSTLTVSNMSPEDSSIYLCSVGFDRDYTFGSGTRLTVV.

J is TRBJ2-3 and V is TRBV7-9; TRBD2 is a possible D gene (5 bases). This CDR3 spans 16 amino acids. Germline values: CDR1 SEHNR, CDR2 FQNEAQ (reference sequence). The germline V and J ends were trimmed by 5 bases and 6 bases, with 21 bases remaining between them. The CDR3 nucleotides are TGTGCCAGCAGCCCTAGCTCCAGGTCGGAAACCGATACGCAGTATTTT. Its protein product is CASSPSSRSETDTQYF.

The chain combines TRBV27 with TRBJ1-1; TRBD1 might be the D (6 bases). This CDR3 spans 15 amino acids. CDR1 MNHEY and CDR2 SMNVEV come from the germline V gene (reference sequence). Trimming stripped 3 bases from V and 4 bases from J, with 15 bases between. Written as DNA, the CDR3 is TGTGCCAGCAGTTTGGGGACAACTCTGGGCACTGAAGCTTTCTTT. Its translation: CASSLGTTLGTEAFF.

The chain couples TRBV30 to TRBJ1-2, with D hard to call. The CDR3 has 13 residues. Germline V CDR1 and CDR2: GTSNPN, SVGIG (reference sequence). The germline V and J ends were trimmed by 3 bases and 7 bases, with 15 bases remaining between them. This CDR3 reads CAWSLRRVGGYTF. The CDR3 bases are TGTGCCTGGAGCCTGAGGAGGGTAGGTGGCTACACCTTC.

This chain joins TRBV11-2 and TRBJ2-3; 9 nucleotides agree with TRBD2. The CDR3 runs 14 residues. Germline-derived CDR1 and CDR2 are SGHAT and FQNNGV. V dropped 5 bases and J dropped 7; count of bases not matched to a gene: 7. The CDR3 sequence is CASSVGLAGYTQYF. The CDR3 coding sequence is TGTGCCAGCAGCGTGGGGCTAGCGGGATATACGCAGTATTTT.

V usage is TRBV19 and J usage is TRBJ1-4; D may be TRBD1 (5 bases). CDR1 is LNHDA and CDR2 is SQIVND in the germline V gene (reference sequence). There are 17 residues in the CDR3. Trimming pared 4 bases from V and 0 bases from J, leaving 15 bases between. CDR3 sequence (DNA): TGTGCCAGTAGTACCCAATGGGACGGTGCAACTAATGAAAAACTGTTTTTT. Translated: CASSTQWDGATNEKLFF.

The rearrangement links TRBV19 to TRBJ1-2; D is uncertain. Trimming took off 3 bases at V and 4 bases at J, with 15 bases between the two ends. In germline, CDR1 is LNHDA, CDR2 SQIVND (reference sequence). This CDR3 contains 15 residues. CDR3: CASSIPGGFAYGYTF. The CDR3 DNA is TGTGCCAGTAGTATCCCCGGCGGGTTTGCCTATGGCTACACCTTC.

The V gene is TRBV7-2, the J gene TRBJ1-4, with TRBD1 as a possible D gene (6 bases). Germline V gene data show CDR1 as SGHTA and CDR2 as FQGNSA. V lost 2 bases and J lost 8, with 12 bases in between. The CDR3 length is 14 residues. In nucleotides, the CDR3 is TGTGCCAGCAGCTTACTGGGGGCGCGGGAAAAACTGTTTTTT. This sequence encodes CASSLLGAREKLFF.

V and J are TRBV29-1 and TRBJ2-1; TRBD2 aligns across 8 bases. Germline CDR1 and CDR2: SQVTM and ANQGSEA. There are 14 residues in the CDR3. V shed 6 bases and J 7 bases; nucleotides not matched to a gene: 11. CDR3 in DNA: TGCAGCGTCGGTACTAGCGGTTTAGTGAATGAGCAGTTCTTC. Its protein is CSVGTSGLVNEQFF.

This sequence joins TRBV6-5 and TRBJ2-7, with TRBD2 matching 11 bases. The germline CDR1 and CDR2 sequences are MNHEY and SVGAGI. The CDR3 runs to 15 residues. V shed 5 bases, J shed 1 base, and the junction held 4 bases outside the gene matches. CDR3 in DNA: TGTGCCAGCAGTCCCGGGACTAGCGGATCCTACGAGCAGTACTTC. Protein product: CASSPGTSGSYEQYF.

This rearrangement joins TRBV13 to TRBJ2-2, with 9 bases matching TRBD1. The CDR3 sequence is 15 residues long. V shed 6 bases and J 3 bases; nucleotides not matched to a gene: 5. Per the germline V gene, CDR1 is PRHDT and CDR2 is FYEKMQ (reference sequence). The CDR3 sequence: CASSTGGTYTGELFF. As DNA, the CDR3 is TGTGCCAGCAGTACAGGGGGCACGTACACCGGGGAGCTGTTTTTT. The full variable domain, with the rest looked up from reference TRBV13 and TRBJ2-2, is AAGVIQSPRHLIKEKRETATLKCYPIPRHDTVYWYQQGPGQDPQFLISFYEKMQSDKGSIPDRFSAQQFSDYHSELNMSSLELGDSALYFCASSTGGTYTGELFFGEGSRLTVL.

V usage is TRBV5-1 and J usage is TRBJ2-1, with a possible D match to TRBD2 (5 bases). Deletions cut 1 base from V and 8 bases from J, with 16 bases between. Germline V CDR1 and CDR2: SGHRS, YFSETQ. CDR3 length equals 15 residues. Here the CDR3 DNA reads TGCGCCAGCAGCTTGTTGGCGGGCCATGGGGATGAGCAGTTCTTC. Translated: CASSLLAGHGDEQFF.

The chain carries TRBV2 and TRBJ2-2; D is undetermined. V gave up 0 bases and J gave up 2 bases, with 4 bases separating them. Germline V lookup: CDR1 SNHLY, CDR2 FYNNEI. The CDR3 contains 14 residues. DNA of the CDR3: TGTGCCAGCAGTGAAGCGATCAACACCGGGGAGCTGTTTTTT. This encodes CASSEAINTGELFF. Complete variable domain (other parts from reference TRBV2 and TRBJ2-2): EPEVTQTPSHQVTQMGQEVILRCVPISNHLYFYWYRQILGQKVEFLVSFYNNEISEKSEIFDDQFSVERPDGSNFTLKIRSTKLEDSAMYFCASSEAINTGELFFGEGSRLTVL.

This clone was observed a single time. The V and J genes are TRBV5-1 and TRBJ2-2; a weak D match, TRBD2 (7 bases). With 2 bases removed from V and 7 bases from J, the gap between germline ends came to 15 bases. CDR1 SGHRS and CDR2 YFSETQ come from the germline V gene. The CDR3 totals 15 residues. The CDR3 loop is CASSFQRGRGGELFF. Here the CDR3 DNA reads TGCGCCAGCAGCTTCCAGCGGGGCAGGGGCGGGGAGCTGTTTTTT.

This chain links TRBV19 with TRBJ2-5; D possibly corresponds to TRBD1 (6 bases). V lost 3 bases to trimming and J lost 4 bases, with 9 bases between them. The CDR3 consists of 13 residues. Germline CDR1 reads LNHDA; CDR2 reads SQIVND (reference sequence). CDR3 bases: TGTGCCAGTAGTATTGACAGGAGAGAGACCCAGTACTTC. Residues: CASSIDRRETQYF.

The chain employs TRBV19 and TRBJ2-7; a weak D match, TRBD1 (6 bases). CDR3 length: 13 residues. V was cut by 9 bases and J by 2 bases, with 14 bases left in between. CDR1 is LNHDA, CDR2 SQIVND, per germline (reference sequence). For the CDR3, the DNA is TGTGCCAGCTCAACAGGGCAAACCTACGAGCAGTACTTC. It encodes CASSTGQTYEQYF.

The V call is TRBV4-2, the J call TRBJ1-4; no firm D call. The V gene's germline CDR1 is LGHNA and CDR2 YNFKEQ. This CDR3 region has 15 residues. V shed 5 bases and J shed 4 bases, with 14 bases lying between them. The CDR3 spells CASSLGLGGNEKLFF. The CDR3 DNA reads as TGTGCCAGCAGCTTAGGCCTCGGAGGTAATGAAAAACTGTTTTTT.

The chain has TRBV28 and TRBJ1-1; unclear D gene. V dropped 2 bases and J dropped 0 bases, with 13 bases sitting between them. This CDR3 spans 16 amino acids. Germline V gene data show CDR1 as MDHEN and CDR2 as SYDVKM. DNA of the CDR3: TGTGCCAGCAGTTTAATCCGTTCTTCCATGAACACTGAAGCTTTCTTT. Protein sequence: CASSLIRSSMNTEAFF.